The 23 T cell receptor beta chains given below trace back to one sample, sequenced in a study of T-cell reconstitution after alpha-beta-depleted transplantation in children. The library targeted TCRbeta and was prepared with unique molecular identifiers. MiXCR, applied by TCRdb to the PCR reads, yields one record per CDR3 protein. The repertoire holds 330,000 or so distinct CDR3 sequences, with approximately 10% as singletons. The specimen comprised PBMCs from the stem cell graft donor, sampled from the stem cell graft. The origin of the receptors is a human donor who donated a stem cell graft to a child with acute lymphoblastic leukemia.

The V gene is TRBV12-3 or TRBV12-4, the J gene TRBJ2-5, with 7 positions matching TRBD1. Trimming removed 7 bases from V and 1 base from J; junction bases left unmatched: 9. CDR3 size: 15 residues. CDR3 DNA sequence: TGTGCCAGCACCCCATCGGGGACAGTCCAAGAGACCCAGTACTTC. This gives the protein CASTPSGTVQETQYF.

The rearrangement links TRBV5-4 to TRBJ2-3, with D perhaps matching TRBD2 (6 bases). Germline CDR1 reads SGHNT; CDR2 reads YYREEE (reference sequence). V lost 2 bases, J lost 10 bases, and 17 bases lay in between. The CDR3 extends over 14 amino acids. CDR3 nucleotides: TGTGCCAGCAGCTTACCCGGGACTCCAGCTTCGCAGTATTTT. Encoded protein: CASSLPGTPASQYF.

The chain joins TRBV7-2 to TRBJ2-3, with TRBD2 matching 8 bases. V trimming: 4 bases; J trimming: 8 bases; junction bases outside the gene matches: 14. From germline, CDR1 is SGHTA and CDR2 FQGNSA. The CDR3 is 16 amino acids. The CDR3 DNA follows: TGTGCCAGCAGCTCCGGACTAGCAGTCACAGGAGCTACGCAGTATTTT. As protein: CASSSGLAVTGATQYF.

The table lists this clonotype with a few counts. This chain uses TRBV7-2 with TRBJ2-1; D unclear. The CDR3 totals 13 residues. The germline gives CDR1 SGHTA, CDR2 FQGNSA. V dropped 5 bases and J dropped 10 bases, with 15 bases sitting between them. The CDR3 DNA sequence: TGTGCCAGCAGCCCCGGACGGTTGTTCGAGCAGTTCTTC. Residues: CASSPGRLFEQFF.

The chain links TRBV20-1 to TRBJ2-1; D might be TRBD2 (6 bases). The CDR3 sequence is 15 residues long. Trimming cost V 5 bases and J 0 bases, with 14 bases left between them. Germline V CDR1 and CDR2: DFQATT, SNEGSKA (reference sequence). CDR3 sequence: CSALVAGSSYNEQFF. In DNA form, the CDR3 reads TGCAGTGCTCTAGTGGCGGGGAGCTCCTACAATGAGCAGTTCTTC.

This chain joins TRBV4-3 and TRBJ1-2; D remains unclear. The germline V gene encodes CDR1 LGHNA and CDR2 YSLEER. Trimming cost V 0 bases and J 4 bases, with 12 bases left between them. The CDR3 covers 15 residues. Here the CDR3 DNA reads TGCGCCAGCAGCCAAGATTACAGCCGAACCTATGGCTACACCTTC. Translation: CASSQDYSRTYGYTF.

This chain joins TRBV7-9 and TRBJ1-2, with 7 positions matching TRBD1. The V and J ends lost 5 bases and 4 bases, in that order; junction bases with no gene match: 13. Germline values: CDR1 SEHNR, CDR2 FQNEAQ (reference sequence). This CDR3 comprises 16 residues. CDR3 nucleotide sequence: TGTGCCAGCAGCCTGACAGGGATTGGTAGCCTCTATGGCTACACCTTC. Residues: CASSLTGIGSLYGYTF. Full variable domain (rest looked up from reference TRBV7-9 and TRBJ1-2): DTGVSQNPRHKITKRGQNVTFRCDPISEHNRLYWYRQTLGQGPEFLTYFQNEAQLEKSRLLSDRFSAERPKGSFSTLEIQRTEQGDSAMYLCASSLTGIGSLYGYTFGSGTRLTVV.

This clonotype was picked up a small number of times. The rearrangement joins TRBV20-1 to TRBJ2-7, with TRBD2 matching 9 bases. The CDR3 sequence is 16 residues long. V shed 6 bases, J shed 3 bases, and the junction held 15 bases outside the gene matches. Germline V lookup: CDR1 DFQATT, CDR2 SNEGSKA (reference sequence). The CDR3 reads CSARAAGGPSVYEQYF. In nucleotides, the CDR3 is TGCAGTGCCCGGGCGGCGGGAGGGCCTTCCGTCTACGAGCAGTACTTC.

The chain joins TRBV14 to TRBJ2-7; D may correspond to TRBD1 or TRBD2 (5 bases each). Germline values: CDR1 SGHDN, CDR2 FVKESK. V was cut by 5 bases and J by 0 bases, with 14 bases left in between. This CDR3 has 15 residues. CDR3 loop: CASSLGPPSSYEQYF. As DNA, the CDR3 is TGTGCCAGCAGCTTGGGACCGCCGAGCTCCTACGAGCAGTACTTC.

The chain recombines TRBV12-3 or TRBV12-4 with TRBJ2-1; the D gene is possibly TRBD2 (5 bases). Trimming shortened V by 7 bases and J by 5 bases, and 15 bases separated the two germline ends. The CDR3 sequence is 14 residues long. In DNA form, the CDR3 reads TGTGCCAGCACCGGGGTGGGTAGCCACAATGAGCAGTTCTTC. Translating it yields CASTGVGSHNEQFF.

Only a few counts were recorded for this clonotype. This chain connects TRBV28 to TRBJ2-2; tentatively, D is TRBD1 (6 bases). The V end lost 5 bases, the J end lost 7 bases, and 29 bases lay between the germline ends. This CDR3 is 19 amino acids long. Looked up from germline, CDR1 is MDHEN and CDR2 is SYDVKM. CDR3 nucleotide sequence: TGTGCCAGCAGTATCGGACCCTATTTGACCGACAGGCCGGGCGGGGAGCTGTTTTTT. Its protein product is CASSIGPYLTDRPGGELFF.

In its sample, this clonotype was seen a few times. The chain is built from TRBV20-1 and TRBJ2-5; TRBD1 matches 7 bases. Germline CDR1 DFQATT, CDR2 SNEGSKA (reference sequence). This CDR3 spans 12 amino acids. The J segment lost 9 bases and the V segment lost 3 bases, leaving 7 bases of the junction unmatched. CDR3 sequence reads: CSASPTGAAQYF. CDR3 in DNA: TGCAGTGCTAGTCCTACAGGGGCGGCCCAGTACTTC.

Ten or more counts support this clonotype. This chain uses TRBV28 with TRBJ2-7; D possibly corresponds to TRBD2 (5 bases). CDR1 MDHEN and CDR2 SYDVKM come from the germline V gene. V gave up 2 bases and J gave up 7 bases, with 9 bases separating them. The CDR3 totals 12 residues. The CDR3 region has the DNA TGTGCCAGCAGTTTAAGAGGGAATGAGCAGTACTTC. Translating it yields CASSLRGNEQYF.

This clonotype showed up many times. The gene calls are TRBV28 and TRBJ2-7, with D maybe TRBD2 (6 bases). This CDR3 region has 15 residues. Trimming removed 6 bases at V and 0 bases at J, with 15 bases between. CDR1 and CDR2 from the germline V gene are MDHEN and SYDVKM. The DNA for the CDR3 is TGTGCCAGCAGCCTGTCTGGGGGGAGCTCCTACGAGCAGTACTTC. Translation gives CASSLSGGSSYEQYF.

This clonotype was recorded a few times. Written as DNA, the CDR3 is TGTGCCAGCAACACCGTGACGAGTACCTCCTATAATTCACCCCTCCACTTT. Its protein product is CASNTVTSTSYNSPLHF. V is TRBV28 and J is TRBJ1-6; D remains unclear. The CDR3 consists of 17 residues. Trimming shortened V by 7 bases and J by 0 bases, and 16 bases separated the two germline ends. The germline V gene has CDR1 MDHEN and CDR2 SYDVKM.

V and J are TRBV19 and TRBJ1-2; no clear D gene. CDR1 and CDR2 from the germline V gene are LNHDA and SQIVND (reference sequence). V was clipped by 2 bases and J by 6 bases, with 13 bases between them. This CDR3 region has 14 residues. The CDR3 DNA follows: TGTGCCAGTAGTATAAAGGACCCTTCGCATGGCTACACCTTC. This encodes CASSIKDPSHGYTF. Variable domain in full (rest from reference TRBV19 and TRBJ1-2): DGGITQSPKYLFRKEGQNVTLSCEQNLNHDAMYWYRQDPGQGLRLIYYSQIVNDFQKGDIAEGYSVSREKKESFPLTVTSAQKNPTAFYLCASSIKDPSHGYTFGSGTRLTVV.

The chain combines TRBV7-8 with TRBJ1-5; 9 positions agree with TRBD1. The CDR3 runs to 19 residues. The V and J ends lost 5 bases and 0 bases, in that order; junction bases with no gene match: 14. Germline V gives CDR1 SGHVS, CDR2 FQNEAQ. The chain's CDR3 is CASSQYGQGRRDSNQPQHF. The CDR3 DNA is TGTGCCAGCAGCCAATACGGACAGGGGCGACGAGATAGCAATCAGCCCCAGCATTTT.

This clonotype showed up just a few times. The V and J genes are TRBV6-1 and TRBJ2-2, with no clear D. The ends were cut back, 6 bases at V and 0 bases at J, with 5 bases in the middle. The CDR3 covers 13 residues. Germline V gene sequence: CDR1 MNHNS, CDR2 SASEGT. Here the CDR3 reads CASRAPNTGELFF. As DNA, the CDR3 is TGTGCCAGCAGGGCCCCGAACACCGGGGAGCTGTTTTTT.

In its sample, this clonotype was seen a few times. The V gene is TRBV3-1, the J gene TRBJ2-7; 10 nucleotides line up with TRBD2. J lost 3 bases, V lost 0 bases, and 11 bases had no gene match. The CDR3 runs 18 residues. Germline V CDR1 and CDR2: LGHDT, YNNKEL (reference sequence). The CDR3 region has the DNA TGTGCCAGCAGCCAAGAAAAGGCCACCGCTAGCGGGAGCTACGAGCAGTACTTC. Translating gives CASSQEKATASGSYEQYF.

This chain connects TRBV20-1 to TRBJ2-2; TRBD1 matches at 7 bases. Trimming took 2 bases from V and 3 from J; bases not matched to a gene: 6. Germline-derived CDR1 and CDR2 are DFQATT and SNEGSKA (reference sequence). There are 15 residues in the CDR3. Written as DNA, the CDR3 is TGCAGTGCTAGAAAGACAGGGCTTGACACCGGGGAGCTGTTTTTT. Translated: CSARKTGLDTGELFF.

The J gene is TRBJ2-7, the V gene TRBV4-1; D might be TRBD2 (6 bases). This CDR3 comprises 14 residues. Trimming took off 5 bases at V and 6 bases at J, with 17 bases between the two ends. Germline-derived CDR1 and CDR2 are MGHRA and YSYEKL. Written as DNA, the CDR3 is TGCGCCAGCAGCAGGCGGGGTGGATATGGCGAGCAGTACTTC. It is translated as CASSRRGGYGEQYF.

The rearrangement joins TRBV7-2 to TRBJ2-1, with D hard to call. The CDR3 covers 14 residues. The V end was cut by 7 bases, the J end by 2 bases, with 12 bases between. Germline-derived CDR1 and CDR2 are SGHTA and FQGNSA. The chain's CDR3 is CASTQRATYNEQFF. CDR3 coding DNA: TGTGCCAGCACCCAGCGCGCGACCTACAATGAGCAGTTCTTC. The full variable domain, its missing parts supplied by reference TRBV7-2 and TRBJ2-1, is GAGVSQSPSNKVTEKGKDVELRCDPISGHTALYWYRQSLGQGLEFLIYFQGNSAPDKSGLPSDRFSAERTGGSVSTLTIQRTQQEDSAVYLCASTQRATYNEQFFGPGTRLTVL.

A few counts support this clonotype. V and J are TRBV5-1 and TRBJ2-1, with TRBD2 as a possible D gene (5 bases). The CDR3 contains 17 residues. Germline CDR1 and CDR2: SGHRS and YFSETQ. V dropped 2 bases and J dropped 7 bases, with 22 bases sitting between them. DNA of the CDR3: TGCGCCAGCAGCTTTGGTGTTGTAAGAAACTCGGGGAATGAGCAGTTCTTC. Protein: CASSFGVVRNSGNEQFF.